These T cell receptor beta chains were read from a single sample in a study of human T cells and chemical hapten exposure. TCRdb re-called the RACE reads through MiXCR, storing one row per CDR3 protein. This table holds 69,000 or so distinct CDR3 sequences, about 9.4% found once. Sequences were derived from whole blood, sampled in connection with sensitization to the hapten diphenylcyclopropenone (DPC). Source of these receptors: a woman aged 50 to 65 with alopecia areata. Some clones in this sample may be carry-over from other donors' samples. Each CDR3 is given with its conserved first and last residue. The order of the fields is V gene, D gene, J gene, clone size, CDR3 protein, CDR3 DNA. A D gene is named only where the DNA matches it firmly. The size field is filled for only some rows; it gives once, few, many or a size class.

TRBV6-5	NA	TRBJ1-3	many	CASSSPPGAGPGNTIYF	TGTGCCAGCAGTTCCCCGCCGGGGGCAGGACCTGGAAACACCATATATTTT
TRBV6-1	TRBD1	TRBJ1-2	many	CASSEQGAAGYTF	TGTGCCAGCAGTGAACAGGGGGCAGCTGGCTACACCTTC
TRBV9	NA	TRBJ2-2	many	CASSVGTAGELFF	TGTGCCAGCAGCGTAGGTACGGCCGGGGAGCTGTTTTTT
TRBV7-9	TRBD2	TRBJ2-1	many	CASSLEAGTSSNEQFF	TGTGCCAGCAGCTTAGAGGCGGGGACTAGCTCCAATGAGCAGTTCTTC
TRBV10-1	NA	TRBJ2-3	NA	CASSRATASTDTQYF	TGCGCCAGCAGTCGGGCTACCGCTAGCACAGATACGCAGTATTTT
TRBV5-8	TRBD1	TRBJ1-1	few	CASSWDSRTEAFF	TGTGCCAGCAGCTGGGACAGTCGGACTGAAGCTTTCTTT
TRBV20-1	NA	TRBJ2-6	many	CSARVGGSGTLSGANVLTF	TGCAGTGCTAGGGTCGGGGGCAGCGGGACCCTCTCTGGGGCCAACGTCCTGACTTTC
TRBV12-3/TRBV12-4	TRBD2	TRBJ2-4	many	CASSSSPLAGIPLAKNIQYF	TGTGCCAGCAGTTCCTCCCCACTAGCGGGGATACCGCTAGCCAAAAACATTCAGTACTTC
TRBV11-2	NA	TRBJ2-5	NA	CASSFSSGIQTQYF	TGTGCCAGCAGCTTTTCATCGGGGATCCAGACCCAGTACTTC
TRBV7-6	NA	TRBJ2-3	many	CASSLGGGAPDTQYF	TGTGCCAGCAGCCTTGGTGGGGGCGCACCAGATACGCAGTATTTT
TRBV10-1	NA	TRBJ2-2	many	CASAREFANTGELFF	TGCGCCAGCGCCCGGGAGTTCGCGAACACCGGGGAGCTGTTTTTT
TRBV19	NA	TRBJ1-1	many	CASSMNSMNTEAFF	TGTGCCAGTAGTATGAATAGCATGAACACTGAAGCTTTCTTT
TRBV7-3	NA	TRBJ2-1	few	CASSSQADSYNEQFF	TGTGCCAGCAGCTCCCAGGCGGACTCCTACAATGAGCAGTTCTTC
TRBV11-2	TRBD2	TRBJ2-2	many	CASNPRLAGVSGELFF	TGTGCCAGCAACCCAAGACTAGCGGGAGTATCCGGGGAGCTGTTTTTT
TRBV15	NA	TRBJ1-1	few	CATSRGRTSDTEAFF	TGTGCCACCAGCAGAGGTCGGACATCTGACACTGAAGCTTTCTTT
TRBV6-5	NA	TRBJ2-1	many	CASSYSPSQSNEQFF	TGTGCCAGCAGTTACTCCCCTTCACAGTCCAATGAGCAGTTCTTC
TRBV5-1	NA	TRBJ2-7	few	CASSLVGDSYEQYF	TGCGCCAGCAGCTTGGTGGGGGACTCCTACGAGCAGTACTTC
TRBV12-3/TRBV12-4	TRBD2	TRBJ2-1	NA	CASSPRLAGGDNEQFF	TGTGCCAGCAGTCCCCGACTAGCGGGAGGGGACAATGAGCAGTTCTTC
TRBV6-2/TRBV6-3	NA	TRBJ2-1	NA	CASAGLREQFF	TGTGCCAGCGCGGGACTGCGGGAGCAGTTCTTC
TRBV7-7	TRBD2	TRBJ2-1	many	CASSLSSGVYNEQFF	TGTGCCAGCAGCTTATCTAGCGGGGTATACAATGAGCAGTTCTTC
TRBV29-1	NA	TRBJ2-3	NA	CSVGLGIRTDTQYF	TGCAGCGTTGGACTAGGTATCCGCACAGATACGCAGTATTTT
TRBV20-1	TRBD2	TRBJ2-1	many	CSASSWREGWNEQFF	TGCAGTGCTAGCTCCTGGCGGGAGGGCTGGAATGAGCAGTTCTTC
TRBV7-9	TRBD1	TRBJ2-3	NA	CASSSRQGQVTDTQYF	TGTGCCAGCAGCTCGAGACAGGGACAGGTCACAGATACGCAGTATTTT
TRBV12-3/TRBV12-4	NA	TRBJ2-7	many	CASSLVQAVSYEQYF	TGTGCCAGCAGTTTGGTCCAGGCCGTCTCCTACGAGCAGTACTTC
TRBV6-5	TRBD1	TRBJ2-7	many	CASSYVQGPYEQYF	TGTGCCAGCAGTTACGTACAGGGGCCCTACGAGCAGTACTTC
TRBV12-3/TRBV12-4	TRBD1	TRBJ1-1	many	CASSRTGTDTEAFF	TGTGCCAGCAGTAGGACAGGGACTGACACTGAAGCTTTCTTT
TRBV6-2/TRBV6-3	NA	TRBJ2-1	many	CASSYSGLLNEQFF	TGTGCCAGCAGTTACTCGGGGCTTCTCAATGAGCAGTTCTTC
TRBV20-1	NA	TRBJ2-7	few	CSAKHVGEQYF	TGCAGTGCCAAACATGTGGGGGAGCAGTACTTC
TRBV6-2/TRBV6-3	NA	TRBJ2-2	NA	CASSYSRGSNIGELFF	TGTGCCAGCAGTTACTCGAGGGGATCGAACATCGGGGAGCTGTTTTTT
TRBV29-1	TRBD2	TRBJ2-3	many	CSVELAATQHF	TGCAGCGTTGAGCTAGCGGCTACCCAACATTTT
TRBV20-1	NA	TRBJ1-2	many	CSATDFGYGYTF	TGCAGTGCTACGGACTTCGGCTATGGCTACACCTTC
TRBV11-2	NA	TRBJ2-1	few	CASSLDALSSYNEQFF	TGTGCCAGCAGCTTAGATGCCTTGAGCTCCTACAATGAGCAGTTCTTC
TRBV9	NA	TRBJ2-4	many	CASSVEPTGPGAKNIQYF	TGTGCCAGCAGCGTAGAGCCCACAGGGCCGGGAGCCAAAAACATTCAGTACTTC
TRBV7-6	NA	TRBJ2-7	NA	CASSLGGSEVYEQYF	TGTGCCAGCAGCTTAGGGGGATCCGAGGTATACGAGCAGTACTTC
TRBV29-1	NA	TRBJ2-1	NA	CNRGLTRSYNEQFF	TGCAACCGGGGGCTTACTCGCTCCTACAATGAGCAGTTCTTC
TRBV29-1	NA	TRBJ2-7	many	CSVEDMVYEQYF	TGCAGCGTCGAAGACATGGTCTACGAGCAGTACTTC
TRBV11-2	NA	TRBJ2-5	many	CASSILDSQETQYF	TGTGCCAGCAGCATTCTAGACAGCCAAGAGACCCAGTACTTC
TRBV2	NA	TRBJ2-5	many	CASSDDRGGETQYF	TGTGCCAGCAGTGACGACAGGGGAGGGGAGACCCAGTACTTC
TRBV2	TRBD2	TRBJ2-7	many	CASSTGTTSYEQYF	TGTGCCAGCAGTACCGGGACTACCTCCTACGAGCAGTACTTC
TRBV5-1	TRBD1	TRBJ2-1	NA	CASSLPGQGTDEQFF	TGCGCCAGCAGCTTACCGGGACAGGGGACCGATGAGCAGTTCTTC
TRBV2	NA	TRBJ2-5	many	CASSVETQYF	TGTGCCAGCAGTGTAGAGACCCAGTACTTC
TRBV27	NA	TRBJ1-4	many	CASSRFGNEKLFF	TGTGCCAGCAGTAGATTCGGGAATGAAAAACTGTTTTTT
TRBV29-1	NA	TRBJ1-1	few	CSVILNTEAFF	TGCAGCGTTATCCTAAACACTGAAGCTTTCTTT
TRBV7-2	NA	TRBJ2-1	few	CASSLGGRSIYNEQFF	TGTGCCAGCAGCTTAGGAGGGAGGAGTATTTACAATGAGCAGTTCTTC
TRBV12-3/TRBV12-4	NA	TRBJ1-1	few	CASSLTGTIGEAFF	TGTGCCAGCAGTTTAACCGGGACAATCGGTGAAGCTTTCTTT
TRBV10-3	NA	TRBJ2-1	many	CAISEFRYNEQFF	TGTGCCATCAGTGAGTTTCGCTACAATGAGCAGTTCTTC
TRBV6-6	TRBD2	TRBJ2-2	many	CASSPGLAGVWTGELFF	TGTGCCAGCAGCCCCGGACTAGCGGGAGTATGGACCGGGGAGCTGTTTTTT
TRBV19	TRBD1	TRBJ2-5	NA	CASSTSRDRGKEAQYF	TGTGCCAGTAGTACCAGTCGGGACAGGGGGAAGGAGGCCCAGTACTTC
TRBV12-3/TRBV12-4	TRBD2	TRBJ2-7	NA	CASTPREGRYEQYF	TGTGCCAGCACCCCTCGGGAGGGCCGCTACGAGCAGTACTTC
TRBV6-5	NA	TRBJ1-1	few	CASSYGGMNTEAFF	TGTGCCAGCAGTTACGGGGGCATGAACACTGAAGCTTTCTTT
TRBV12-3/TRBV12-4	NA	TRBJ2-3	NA	CASSSITDTQYF	TGTGCCAGCAGTTCGATCACAGATACGCAGTATTTT
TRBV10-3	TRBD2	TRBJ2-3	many	CAIKVAGDTDTQYF	TGTGCCATCAAGGTAGCGGGAGACACAGATACGCAGTATTTT
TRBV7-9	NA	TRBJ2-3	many	CASSLLAGSAADTQYF	TGTGCCAGCAGCTTACTGGCGGGATCAGCGGCAGATACGCAGTATTTT
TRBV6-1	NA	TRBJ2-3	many	CASSDGTDTQYF	TGTGCCAGCAGTGACGGGACAGATACGCAGTATTTT
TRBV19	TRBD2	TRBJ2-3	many	CASHQTASGLDTQYF	TGTGCCAGTCACCAAACGGCTAGCGGGCTAGATACGCAGTATTTT
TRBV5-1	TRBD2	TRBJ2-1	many	CASSLFSGSLYNEQFF	TGCGCCAGCAGCTTGTTTAGCGGGAGCCTCTACAATGAGCAGTTCTTC
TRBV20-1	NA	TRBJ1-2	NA	CSASSGGAYGYTF	TGCAGTGCTAGCAGCGGGGGCGCCTATGGCTACACCTTC
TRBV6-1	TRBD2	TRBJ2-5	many	CASSVGLARLGQETQYF	TGTGCCAGCAGTGTGGGACTAGCCCGATTGGGCCAAGAGACCCAGTACTTC
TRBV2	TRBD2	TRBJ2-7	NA	CASGRGLDFEQYF	TGTGCCAGCGGGCGGGGACTAGATTTCGAGCAGTACTTC
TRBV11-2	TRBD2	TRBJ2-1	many	CASSPLTSTFNNEQFF	TGTGCCAGCAGCCCTCTGACTAGCACCTTCAACAATGAGCAGTTCTTC